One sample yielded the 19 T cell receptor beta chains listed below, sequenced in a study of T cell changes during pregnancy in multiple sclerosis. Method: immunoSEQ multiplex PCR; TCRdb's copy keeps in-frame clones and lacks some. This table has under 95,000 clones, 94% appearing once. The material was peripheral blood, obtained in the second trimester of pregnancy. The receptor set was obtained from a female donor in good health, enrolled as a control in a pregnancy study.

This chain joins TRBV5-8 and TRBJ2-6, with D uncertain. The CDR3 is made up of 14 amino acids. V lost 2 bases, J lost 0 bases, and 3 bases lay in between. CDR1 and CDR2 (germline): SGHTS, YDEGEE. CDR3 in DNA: TGTGCCAGCAGCTTTTACTCTGGGGCCAACGTCCTGACTTTC. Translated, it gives CASSFYSGANVLTF.

CDR3 nucleotide sequence: TGTGCCAGCAGTCCCCCCCCCGGGAACTCCTACGAGCAGTACTTC. Translated: CASSPPPGNSYEQYF. V and J are TRBV28 and TRBJ2-7, with D possibly matching TRBD2 (5 bases). The V gene's germline CDR1 is MDHEN and CDR2 SYDVKM. V was pared by 5 bases and J by 0 bases, with 14 bases between. The CDR3 consists of 15 residues.

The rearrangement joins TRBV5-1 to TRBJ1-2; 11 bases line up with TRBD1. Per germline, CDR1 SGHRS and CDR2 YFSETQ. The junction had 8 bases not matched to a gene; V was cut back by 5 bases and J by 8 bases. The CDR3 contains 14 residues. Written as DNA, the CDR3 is TGCGCCAGCAGTTTTGGACAGGGGGCAAGGGGCTACACCTTC. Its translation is CASSFGQGARGYTF. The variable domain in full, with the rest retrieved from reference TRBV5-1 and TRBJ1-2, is KAGVTQTPRYLIKTRGQQVTLSCSPISGHRSVSWYQQTPGQGLQFLFEYFSETQRNKGNFPGRFSGRQFSNSRSEMNVSTLELGDSALYLCASSFGQGARGYTFGSGTRLTVV.

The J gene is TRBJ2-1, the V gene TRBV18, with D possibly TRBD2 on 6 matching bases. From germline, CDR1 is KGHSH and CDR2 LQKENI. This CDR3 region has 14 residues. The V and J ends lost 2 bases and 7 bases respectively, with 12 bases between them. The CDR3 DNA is TGTGCCAGCTCACCAGGGGATGGGGGGAATGAGCAGTTCTTC. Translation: CASSPGDGGNEQFF.

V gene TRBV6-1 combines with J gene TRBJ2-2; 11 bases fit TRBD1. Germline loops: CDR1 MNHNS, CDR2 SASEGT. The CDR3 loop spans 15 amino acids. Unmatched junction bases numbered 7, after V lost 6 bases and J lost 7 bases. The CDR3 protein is CASRPDRGQSGELFF. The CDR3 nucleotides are TGTGCCAGCAGACCGGACAGGGGGCAGAGCGGGGAGCTGTTTTTT.

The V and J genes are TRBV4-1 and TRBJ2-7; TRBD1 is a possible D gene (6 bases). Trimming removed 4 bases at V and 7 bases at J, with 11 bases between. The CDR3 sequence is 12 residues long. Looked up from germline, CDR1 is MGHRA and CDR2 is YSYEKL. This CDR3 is CASSPDRREQYF. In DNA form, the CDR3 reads TGCGCCAGCAGCCCGGACAGAAGGGAGCAGTACTTC.

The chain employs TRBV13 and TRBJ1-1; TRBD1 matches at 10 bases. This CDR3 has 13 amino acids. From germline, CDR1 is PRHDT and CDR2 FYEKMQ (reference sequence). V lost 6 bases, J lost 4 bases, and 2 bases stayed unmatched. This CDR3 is CASRGQGLTEAFF. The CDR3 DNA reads TGTGCCAGCAGGGGACAGGGGCTCACTGAAGCTTTCTTT.

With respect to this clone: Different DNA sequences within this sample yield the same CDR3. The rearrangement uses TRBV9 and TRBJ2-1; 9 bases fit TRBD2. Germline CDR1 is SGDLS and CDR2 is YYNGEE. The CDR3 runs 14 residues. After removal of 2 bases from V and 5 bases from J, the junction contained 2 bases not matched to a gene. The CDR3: CASSVSSGNNEQFF. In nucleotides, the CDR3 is TGTGCCAGCAGCGTTTCTAGCGGGAACAATGAGCAGTTCTTC.

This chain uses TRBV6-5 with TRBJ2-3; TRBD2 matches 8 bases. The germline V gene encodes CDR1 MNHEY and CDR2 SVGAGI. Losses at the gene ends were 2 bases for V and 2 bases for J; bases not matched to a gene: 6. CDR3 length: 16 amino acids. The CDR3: CASSYTTAGATDTQYF. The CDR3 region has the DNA TGTGCCAGCAGTTACACCACAGCGGGGGCCACAGATACGCAGTATTTT.

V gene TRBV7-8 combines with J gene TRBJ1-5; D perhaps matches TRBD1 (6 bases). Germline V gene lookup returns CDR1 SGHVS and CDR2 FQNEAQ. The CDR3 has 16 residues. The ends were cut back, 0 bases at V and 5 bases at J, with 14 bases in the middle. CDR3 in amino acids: CASSLAPGGEDQPQHF. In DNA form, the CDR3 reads TGTGCCAGCAGCTTAGCGCCTGGGGGCGAAGATCAGCCCCAGCATTTT. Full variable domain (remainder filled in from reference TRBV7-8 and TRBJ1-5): GAGVSQSPRYKVAKRGQDVALRCDPISGHVSLFWYQQALGQGPEFLTYFQNEAQLDKSGLPSDRFFAERPEGSVSTLKIQRTQQEDSAVYLCASSLAPGGEDQPQHFGDGTRLSIL.

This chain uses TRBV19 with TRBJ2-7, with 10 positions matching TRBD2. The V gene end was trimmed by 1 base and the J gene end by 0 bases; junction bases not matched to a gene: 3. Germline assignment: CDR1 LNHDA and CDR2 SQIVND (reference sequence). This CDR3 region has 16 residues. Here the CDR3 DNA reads TGTGCCAGTAGTATAGCCGGGACTAGCGTCTCCTACGAGCAGTACTTC. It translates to CASSIAGTSVSYEQYF. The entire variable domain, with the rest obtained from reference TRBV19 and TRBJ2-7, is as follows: DGGITQSPKYLFRKEGQNVTLSCEQNLNHDAMYWYRQDPGQGLRLIYYSQIVNDFQKGDIAEGYSVSREKKESFPLTVTSAQKNPTAFYLCASSIAGTSVSYEQYFGPGTRLTVT.

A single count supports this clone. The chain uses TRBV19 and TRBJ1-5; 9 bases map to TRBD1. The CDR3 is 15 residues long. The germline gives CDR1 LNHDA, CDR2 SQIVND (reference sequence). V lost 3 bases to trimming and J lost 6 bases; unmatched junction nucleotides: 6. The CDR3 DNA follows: TGTGCCAGTAGTATTCTGGGACAGGGCAGTCAGCCCCAGCATTTT. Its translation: CASSILGQGSQPQHF.

The CDR3 is CASTSQGTADNEQFF. CDR3 in DNA: TGTGCCAGCACTTCTCAGGGCACTGCGGACAATGAGCAGTTCTTC. This chain joins TRBV28 and TRBJ2-1; maybe TRBD1 (5 bases). V lost 7 bases and J lost 5, with 18 bases in between. The germline gives CDR1 MDHEN, CDR2 SYDVKM. The CDR3 consists of 15 residues. The complete variable domain, with remaining parts taken from reference TRBV28 and TRBJ2-1, reads DVKVTQSSRYLVKRTGEKVFLECVQDMDHENMFWYRQDPGLGLRLIYFSYDVKMKEKGDIPEGYSVSREKKERFSLILESASTNQTSMYLCASTSQGTADNEQFFGPGTRLTVL.

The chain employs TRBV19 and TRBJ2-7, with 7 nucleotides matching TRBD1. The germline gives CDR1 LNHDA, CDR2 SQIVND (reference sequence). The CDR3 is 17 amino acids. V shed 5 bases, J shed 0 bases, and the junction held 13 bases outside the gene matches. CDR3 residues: CASSEWTGIPVSYEQYF. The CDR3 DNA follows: TGTGCCAGTAGTGAATGGACAGGCATCCCCGTCTCCTACGAGCAGTACTTC.

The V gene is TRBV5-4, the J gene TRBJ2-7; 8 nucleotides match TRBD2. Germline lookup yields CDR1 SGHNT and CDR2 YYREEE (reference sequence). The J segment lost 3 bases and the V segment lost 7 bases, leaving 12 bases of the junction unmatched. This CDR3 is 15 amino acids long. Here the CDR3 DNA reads TGTGCCAGCTCCATAGTGGCGGGAGGCCTCTACGAGCAGTACTTC. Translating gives CASSIVAGGLYEQYF.

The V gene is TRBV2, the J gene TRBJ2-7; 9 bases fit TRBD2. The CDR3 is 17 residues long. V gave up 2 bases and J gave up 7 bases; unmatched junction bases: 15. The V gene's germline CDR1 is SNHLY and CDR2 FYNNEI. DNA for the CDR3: TGTGCCAGCAGTGAACGACCTAACGTTAGCGGGAGCAGAGAGCAGTACTTC. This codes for CASSERPNVSGSREQYF.

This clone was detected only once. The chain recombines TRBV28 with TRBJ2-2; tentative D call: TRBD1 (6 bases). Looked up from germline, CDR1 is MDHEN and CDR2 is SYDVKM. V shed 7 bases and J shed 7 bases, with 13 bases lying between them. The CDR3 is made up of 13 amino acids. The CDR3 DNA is TGTGCCAGCAAAAGGCAGGGGAGCGGGGAGCTGTTTTTT. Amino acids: CASKRQGSGELFF.

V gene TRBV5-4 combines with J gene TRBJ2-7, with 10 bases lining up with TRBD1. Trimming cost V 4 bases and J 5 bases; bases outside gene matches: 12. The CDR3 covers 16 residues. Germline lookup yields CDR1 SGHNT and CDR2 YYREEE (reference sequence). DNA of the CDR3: TGTGCCAGCAGCCCCGGGGGCGGACAGGGGGACCACGAGCAGTACTTC. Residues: CASSPGGGQGDHEQYF.

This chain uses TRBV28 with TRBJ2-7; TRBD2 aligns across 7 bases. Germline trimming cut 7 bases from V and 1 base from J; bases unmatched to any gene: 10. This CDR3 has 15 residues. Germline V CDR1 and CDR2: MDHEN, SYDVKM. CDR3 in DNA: TGTGCCAGCAACACCCGGGGGGACCCGTCCTACGAGCAGTACTTC. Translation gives CASNTRGDPSYEQYF.